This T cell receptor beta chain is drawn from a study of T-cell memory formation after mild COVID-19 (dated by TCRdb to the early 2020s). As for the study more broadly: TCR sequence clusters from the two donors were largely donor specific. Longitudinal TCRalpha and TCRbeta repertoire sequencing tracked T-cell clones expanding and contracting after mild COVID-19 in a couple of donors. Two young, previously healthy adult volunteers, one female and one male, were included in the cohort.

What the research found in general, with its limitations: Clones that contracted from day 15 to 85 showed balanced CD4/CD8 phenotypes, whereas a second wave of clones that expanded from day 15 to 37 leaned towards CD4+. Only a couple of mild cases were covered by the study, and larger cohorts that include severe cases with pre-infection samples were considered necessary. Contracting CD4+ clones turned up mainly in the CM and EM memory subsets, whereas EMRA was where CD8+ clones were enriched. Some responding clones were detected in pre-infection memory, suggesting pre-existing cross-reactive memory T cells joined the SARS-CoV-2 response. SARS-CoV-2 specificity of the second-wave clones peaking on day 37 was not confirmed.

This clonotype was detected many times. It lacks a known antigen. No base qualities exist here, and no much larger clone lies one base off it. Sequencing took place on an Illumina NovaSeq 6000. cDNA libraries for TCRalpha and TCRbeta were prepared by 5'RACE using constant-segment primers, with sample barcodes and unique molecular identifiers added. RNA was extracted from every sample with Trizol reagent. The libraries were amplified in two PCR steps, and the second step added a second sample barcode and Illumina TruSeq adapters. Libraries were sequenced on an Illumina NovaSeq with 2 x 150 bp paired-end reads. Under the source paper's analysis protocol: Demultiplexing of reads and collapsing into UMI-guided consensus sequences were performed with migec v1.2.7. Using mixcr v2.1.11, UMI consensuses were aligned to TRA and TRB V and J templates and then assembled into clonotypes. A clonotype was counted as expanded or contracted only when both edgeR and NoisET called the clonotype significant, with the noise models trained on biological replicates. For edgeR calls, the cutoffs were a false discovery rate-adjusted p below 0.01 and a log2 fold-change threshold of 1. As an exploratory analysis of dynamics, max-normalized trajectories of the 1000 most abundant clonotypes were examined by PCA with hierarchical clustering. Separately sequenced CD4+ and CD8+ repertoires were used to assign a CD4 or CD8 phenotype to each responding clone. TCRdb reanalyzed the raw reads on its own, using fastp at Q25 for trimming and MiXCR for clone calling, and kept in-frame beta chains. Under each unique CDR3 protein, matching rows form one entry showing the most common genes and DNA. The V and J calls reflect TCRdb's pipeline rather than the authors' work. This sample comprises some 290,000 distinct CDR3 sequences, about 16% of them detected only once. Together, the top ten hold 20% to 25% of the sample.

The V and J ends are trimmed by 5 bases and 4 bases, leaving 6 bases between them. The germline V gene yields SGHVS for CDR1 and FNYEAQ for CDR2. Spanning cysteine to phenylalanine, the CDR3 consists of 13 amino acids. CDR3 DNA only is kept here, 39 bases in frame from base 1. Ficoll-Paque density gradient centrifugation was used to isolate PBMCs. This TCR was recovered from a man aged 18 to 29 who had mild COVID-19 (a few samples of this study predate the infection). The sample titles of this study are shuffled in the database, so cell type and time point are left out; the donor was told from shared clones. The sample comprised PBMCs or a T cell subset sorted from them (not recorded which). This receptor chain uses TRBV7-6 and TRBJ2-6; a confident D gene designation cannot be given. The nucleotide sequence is TGTGCCAGCAGCCCCGGGGGGGCCAACGTCCTGACTTTC. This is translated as CASSPGGANVLTF.